This TCR beta chain is drawn from a study of technical replicates of blood from a handful of donors. Germline V gives CDR1 SGHAT, CDR2 FQNNGV. After removal of 1 base from V and 2 bases from J, the junction contained 8 bases not matched to a gene. The CDR3 is made up of 17 amino acids. Method: immunoSEQ multiplex PCR; TCRdb's copy keeps in-frame clones and lacks some. The table includes more than 45,000 clones, approximately 95% detected once. The chain uses TRBV11-2 and TRBJ2-5; 9 bases match TRBD2. Input material: PBMCs. The sequence came from a human donor in good health. Some clones in this sample may be carry-over from other donors' samples. The DNA for the CDR3 is TGTGCCAGCAGCTTAGTATGGGCTAGCGGGAAACAAGAGACCCAGTACTTC. Its translation is CASSLVWASGKQETQYF.